One and the same sample provided the 7 T cell receptor beta chains below, sequenced in a study of Tregs in tolerant kidney transplant recipients. Mixed chimerism was transient after nonmyeloablative marrow transplants from related graft donors. Here immunoSEQ multiplex PCR was the method, and the copy in TCRdb shows in-frame clones only, minus some. Seen here are roughly 86,000 clones, more than 85% observed once, and the top ten hold approximately 1.5%. Sample: CD4+ T cells from blood (PBMCs), taken 12 months after the transplant. All receptors come from a human patient who received a combined kidney and bone marrow transplant. Certain T cells may be donor cells from the graft.

The rearrangement uses TRBV6-5 and TRBJ1-3; D is unclear. The length of the CDR3 is 15 residues. In germline, CDR1 is MNHEY, CDR2 SVGAGI. Trimming took 3 bases from V and 4 from J, leaving 13 bases between them. CDR3 residues: CASSYSMAPGNTIYF. For the CDR3, the DNA is TGTGCCAGCAGTTATTCGATGGCCCCGGGAAACACCATATATTTT.

The rearrangement joins TRBV2 to TRBJ2-2; weak D call: TRBD2 (6 bases). From germline, CDR1 is SNHLY and CDR2 FYNNEI. The V end was cut by 2 bases, the J end by 7 bases, with 14 bases between. The CDR3 runs 15 residues. The CDR3 DNA reads TGTGCCAGCAGTGAAAACCCAACTAGCAGCGGGGAGCTGTTTTTT. Its protein product is CASSENPTSSGELFF.

V and J are TRBV4-1 and TRBJ2-5; 13 bases line up with TRBD2. V lost 3 bases, J lost 11 bases, and 9 bases stayed unmatched. The CDR3 extends over 15 amino acids. Germline values: CDR1 MGHRA, CDR2 YSYEKL. This CDR3 reads CASSQGLAGTREQYF. DNA of the CDR3: TGCGCCAGCAGCCAGGGACTAGCGGGAACGAGGGAGCAGTACTTC.

The V and J genes are TRBV18 and TRBJ2-7; D is ambiguous. Germline CDR1 KGHSH, CDR2 LQKENI. Trimming removed 3 bases from V and 1 base from J, with 4 bases in between. This CDR3 has 12 residues. The CDR3 sequence: CASSPRSYEQYF. CDR3 DNA sequence: TGTGCCAGCTCACCGAGGTCCTACGAGCAGTACTTC.

The gene calls are TRBV5-1 and TRBJ2-7, with D tentatively TRBD1 (5 bases). The CDR3 has 14 residues. With 0 bases removed from V and 2 bases from J, the gap between germline ends came to 9 bases. CDR1 is SGHRS and CDR2 is YFSETQ in the germline V gene. The CDR3 sequence: CASSLDPGTYEQYF. The CDR3, as DNA: TGCGCCAGCAGCTTGGACCCAGGGACCTACGAGCAGTACTTC.

The chain combines TRBV11-1 with TRBJ2-1, with 8 bases matching TRBD2. CDR3 length: 15 residues. J was trimmed by 6 bases and V by 1 base; bases with no gene match: 5. In germline, CDR1 is SGHAT, CDR2 FQDESV (reference sequence). CDR3 in DNA: TGTGCCAGCAGCTTAGGGCGAGCGGGAGTCAATGAGCAGTTCTTC. It specifies CASSLGRAGVNEQFF.

CDR3 coding DNA: TGCGCCAGCAGCCAGGTCCGGGGACTTGACTACGAGCAGTACTTC. It yields the protein CASSQVRGLDYEQYF. V and J are TRBV4-3 and TRBJ2-7; possible D gene TRBD2, 6 bases. Germline values: CDR1 LGHNA, CDR2 YSLEER. The CDR3 sequence is 15 residues long. V was cut by 3 bases and J by 3 bases, with 15 bases left in between.